These 32 T cell receptor beta chains were all obtained from the same sample, sequenced in a study of T-cell memory formation after mild COVID-19. TCRdb re-called the 5' RACE reads with MiXCR, one entry per CDR3 protein. The data hold roughly 250,000 distinct CDR3 sequences, with about 16% observed a single time. The sample comprised PBMCs or a T cell subset sorted from them (not recorded which). All receptors derive from a man younger than 35 who had mild COVID-19 (a few samples of this study predate the infection). Cell type and time point are not known.

This clonotype has only a few counts. V usage is TRBV6-5 and J usage is TRBJ1-1; D unclear. CDR3 length: 15 residues. Trimming cost V 1 base and J 1 base, with 10 bases left between them. CDR1 MNHEY and CDR2 SVGAGI come from the germline V gene. The CDR3 is CASSYWGVTNTEAFF. CDR3 bases: TGTGCCAGCAGTTACTGGGGAGTCACGAACACTGAAGCTTTCTTT.

This clonotype was observed a few times. This chain uses TRBV30 with TRBJ1-5; 7 bases map to TRBD1. The ends lost 4 bases at V and 0 bases at J; junction bases unmatched: 3. The germline gives CDR1 GTSNPN, CDR2 SVGIG (reference sequence). This CDR3 contains 14 residues. This CDR3 reads CAWTTGVSNQPQHF. The CDR3 DNA reads as TGTGCCTGGACCACAGGGGTTAGCAATCAGCCCCAGCATTTT.

The chain joins TRBV2 to TRBJ1-4; D gene uncertain. The CDR3 is 12 amino acids. CDR1 is SNHLY and CDR2 is FYNNEI in the germline V gene. V lost 5 bases and J lost 7, with 8 bases in between. CDR3 coding DNA: TGTGCCAGCAGTCTTAGCCGTGAAAAACTGTTTTTT. Its translation: CASSLSREKLFF.

The V gene is TRBV19, the J gene TRBJ1-2; D might be TRBD1 (5 bases). Per the germline V gene, CDR1 is LNHDA and CDR2 is SQIVND (reference sequence). The CDR3 is 15 residues long. V shed 2 bases and J shed 3 bases, with 13 bases lying between them. The CDR3 region is CASSISQGSDYGYTF. DNA of the CDR3: TGTGCCAGTAGTATATCCCAGGGTTCGGACTATGGCTACACCTTC.

V is TRBV7-8 and J is TRBJ2-6; possibly TRBD1 for D (6 bases). Trimming took off 1 base at V and 4 bases at J, with 11 bases between the two ends. Germline V gene lookup returns CDR1 SGHVS and CDR2 FQNEAQ. The CDR3 loop spans 16 amino acids. The CDR3 is CASSLVQGSGANVLTF. Here the CDR3 DNA reads TGTGCCAGCAGCTTAGTTCAGGGGTCCGGGGCCAACGTCCTGACTTTC.

The chain couples TRBV28 to TRBJ1-5, with D unresolved. The CDR3 has 14 amino acids. Germline V CDR1 and CDR2: MDHEN, SYDVKM. Trimming stripped 7 bases from V and 3 bases from J, with 13 bases between. CDR3: CASKLGNPNQPQHF. The CDR3 nucleotides are TGTGCCAGCAAGTTAGGCAATCCCAATCAGCCCCAGCATTTT.

This clonotype was observed a few times. The chain combines TRBV29-1 with TRBJ1-5; TRBD1 agrees at 7 bases. The CDR3 runs 14 residues. V lost 5 bases to trimming and J lost 5 bases; unmatched junction nucleotides: 9. Per the germline V gene, CDR1 is SQVTM and CDR2 is ANQGSEA. The CDR3 DNA sequence: TGCAGCGTTTCCGTGACAGGGAAAGATCAGCCCCAGCATTTT. It yields the protein CSVSVTGKDQPQHF.

The chain couples TRBV6-2 or TRBV6-3 to TRBJ2-7; D is unclear. V was trimmed by 2 bases and J by 2 bases, leaving 7 bases between them. Germline V gene data show CDR1 as MNHEY and CDR2 as SVGEGT. This CDR3 spans 13 amino acids. The CDR3 DNA sequence: TGTGCCAGCAGTTACCTGTGGCCCTACGAGCAGTACTTC. As protein: CASSYLWPYEQYF.

The chain carries TRBV7-9 and TRBJ2-1; 8 bases fit TRBD2. CDR1 SEHNR and CDR2 FQNEAQ come from the germline V gene (reference sequence). The CDR3 consists of 13 residues. Trimming cost V 6 bases and J 4 bases; bases outside gene matches: 2. The CDR3 reads CASRRGAYNEQFF. CDR3 in DNA: TGTGCCAGCAGGCGGGGGGCTTACAATGAGCAGTTCTTC.

The chain links TRBV28 to TRBJ1-4; D gene ambiguous. This CDR3 comprises 12 residues. V dropped 6 bases and J dropped 13 bases, with 15 bases sitting between them. CDR1 MDHEN and CDR2 SYDVKM come from the germline V gene. The CDR3 DNA follows: TGTGCCAGCAGCCCCGGGAAAGAGGGACTGTTTTTT. It is translated as CASSPGKEGLFF. The full variable domain, in which reference TRBV28 and TRBJ1-4 provide the parts outside the CDR3, is DVKVTQSSRYLVKRTGEKVFLECVQDMDHENMFWYRQDPGLGLRLIYFSYDVKMKEKGDIPEGYSVSREKKERFSLILESASTNQTSMYLCASSPGKEGLFFGSGTQLSVL.

Notes on this clonotype: One end of the junction varies from germline; a read error may be responsible. CDR3: CARLTGNTAELFF. CDR3 DNA: TGTGCCAGGTTGACAGGGAACACCGCGGAGCTGTTTTTT. The chain couples TRBV4-2 to TRBJ2-2, with 7 bases lining up with TRBD1. Germline assignment: CDR1 LGHNA and CDR2 YNFKEQ. CDR3 length: 13 amino acids.

This clonotype appeared many times. The rearrangement links TRBV5-1 to TRBJ1-1, with 7 bases fitting TRBD1. Losses at the gene ends were 4 bases for V and 4 bases for J; bases not matched to a gene: 7. CDR1 SGHRS and CDR2 YFSETQ come from the germline V gene. This CDR3 is 14 amino acids long. DNA for the CDR3: TGCGCCAGCAGCCGGACAGGAGGGAGCACTGAAGCTTTCTTT. Translating it yields CASSRTGGSTEAFF.

The gene calls are TRBV7-9 and TRBJ1-5; maybe TRBD1 (6 bases). The V and J ends lost 5 bases and 16 bases respectively, with 24 bases between them. Germline loops: CDR1 SEHNR, CDR2 FQNEAQ (reference sequence). This CDR3 is built from 14 residues. In nucleotides, the CDR3 is TGTGCCAGCAGCGGAAGTTCAGGGACATCGGTTCCTCATTTT. Its protein is CASSGSSGTSVPHF. Together with reference TRBV7-9 and TRBJ1-5, the CDR3 gives the full variable domain: DTGVSQNPRHKITKRGQNVTFRCDPISEHNRLYWYRQTLGQGPEFLTYFQNEAQLEKSRLLSDRFSAERPKGSFSTLEIQRTEQGDSAMYLCASSGSSGTSVPHFGDGTRLSIL.

Ten or more counts support this clonotype. V usage is TRBV7-2 and J usage is TRBJ2-7; 7 bases fit TRBD1. The CDR3 has 16 amino acids. The V segment lost 0 bases and the J segment 7 bases; nucleotides outside the gene matches: 12. Germline V lookup: CDR1 SGHTA, CDR2 FQGNSA. The CDR3 nucleotides are TGTGCCAGCAGCTTAGCGTTGGCAGGGGGTGTGAGGGAGCAGTACTTC. It is translated as CASSLALAGGVREQYF.

This chain links TRBV7-2 with TRBJ2-5; 9 bases map to TRBD2. Germline-derived CDR1 and CDR2 are SGHTA and FQGNSA. The CDR3 covers 15 residues. Unmatched junction bases numbered 6, after V lost 5 bases and J lost 2 bases. The CDR3: CASSNPAGGQETQYF. For the CDR3, the DNA is TGTGCCAGCAGCAACCCTGCGGGGGGGCAAGAGACCCAGTACTTC.

This clonotype has a count of ten or more. This sequence joins TRBV15 and TRBJ2-3; D is perhaps TRBD1 or TRBD2 (6 bases each). V was cut by 1 base and J by 0 bases, with 17 bases left in between. This CDR3 is 18 amino acids long. Germline-derived CDR1 and CDR2 are LNHNV and YYDKDF (reference sequence). The CDR3 is CATSRAVGGPVSTDTQYF. The DNA of the CDR3 is TGTGCCACCAGCAGAGCGGTGGGGGGCCCCGTGAGCACAGATACGCAGTATTTT. The variable domain in full, with the rest retrieved from reference TRBV15 and TRBJ2-3, is DAMVIQNPRYQVTQFGKPVTLSCSQTLNHNVMYWYQQKSSQAPKLLFHYYDKDFNNEADTPDNFQSRRPNTSFCFLDIRSPGLGDTAMYLCATSRAVGGPVSTDTQYFGPGTRLTVL.

This chain uses TRBV6-2 or TRBV6-3 with TRBJ1-2, with a possible D match to TRBD1 (5 bases). The length of the CDR3 is 15 residues. Trimming cost V 4 bases and J 2 bases, with 14 bases left between them. Germline CDR1 reads MNHEY; CDR2 reads SVGEGT. The CDR3 sequence is CASSSYPTVNYGYTF. In DNA, the CDR3 is TGTGCCAGCAGTTCGTATCCGACAGTAAACTATGGCTACACCTTC.

V and J are TRBV11-2 and TRBJ2-6, with D hard to call. Trimming took off 2 bases at V and 1 base at J, with 12 bases between the two ends. The germline gives CDR1 SGHAT, CDR2 FQNNGV. The length of the CDR3 is 17 residues. CDR3 in amino acids: CASSLLGSPSGANVLTF. CDR3 DNA: TGTGCCAGCAGCTTATTGGGGTCCCCGTCTGGGGCCAACGTCCTGACTTTC.

CDR3 bases: TGCGCCAGCAGGCGACAGGGGCCCACAGATACGCAGTATTTT. Its protein product is CASRRQGPTDTQYF. The chain is built from TRBV10-2 and TRBJ2-3; 8 nucleotides align to TRBD1. Germline loops: CDR1 WSHSY, CDR2 SAAADI. CDR3 length: 14 amino acids. Trimming took 6 bases from V and 2 from J; bases not matched to a gene: 4.

The sample holds many counts of this clonotype. The V and J genes are TRBV5-1 and TRBJ2-5; 9 nucleotides agree with TRBD2. This CDR3 spans 15 amino acids. The V gene's germline CDR1 is SGHRS and CDR2 YFSETQ. V lost 3 bases, J lost 5 bases, and 8 bases stayed unmatched. CDR3 DNA sequence: TGCGCCAGCAGCTCGACAGGGACTAGCCTCGAGACCCAGTACTTC. It encodes CASSSTGTSLETQYF.

The rearrangement uses TRBV12-3 or TRBV12-4 and TRBJ1-5, with TRBD1 as a possible D gene (6 bases). V dropped 1 base and J dropped 6 bases, with 16 bases sitting between them. The CDR3 spans 16 residues. The chain's CDR3 is CASSLGGHPGGQPQHF. The CDR3, as DNA: TGTGCCAGCAGTTTAGGGGGACATCCCGGGGGTCAGCCCCAGCATTTT.

Many counts were recorded for this clonotype. This rearrangement joins TRBV15 to TRBJ2-1; 10 bases are shared with TRBD2. The CDR3 consists of 19 residues. The junction had 9 bases not matched to a gene; V was cut back by 0 bases and J by 1 base. Germline V gene sequence: CDR1 LNHNV, CDR2 YYDKDF (reference sequence). CDR3 in amino acids: CATSRDNSGGAGSYNEQFF. The CDR3, as DNA: TGTGCCACCAGCAGAGATAACAGCGGGGGGGCCGGATCCTACAATGAGCAGTTCTTC.

This clonotype was observed a handful of times. The CDR3 is CASWGQGLSYEQYV. In DNA, the CDR3 is TGTGCCAGCTGGGGACAGGGACTTTCCTACGAGCAGTACGTC. The chain employs TRBV6-1 and TRBJ2-7, with TRBD1 matching 9 bases. V lost 8 bases and J lost 1; bases outside the gene matches: 6. The germline V gene has CDR1 MNHNS and CDR2 SASEGT. The CDR3 length is 14 residues.

This clonotype was recorded at least ten times. The chain is built from TRBV5-1 and TRBJ2-3; D may be TRBD2 (6 bases). Trimming stripped 5 bases from V and 0 bases from J, with 10 bases between. This CDR3 is built from 14 residues. CDR1 and CDR2 from the germline V gene are SGHRS and YFSETQ. CDR3 amino acids: CASRVAVSTDTQYF. In nucleotides, the CDR3 is TGCGCCAGCAGAGTAGCGGTGAGCACAGATACGCAGTATTTT.

This clonotype was detected a few times. This chain joins TRBV19 and TRBJ2-2; maybe TRBD2 (6 bases). The CDR3 is 15 residues long. V was clipped by 6 bases and J by 1 base, with 12 bases between them. Germline-derived CDR1 and CDR2 are LNHDA and SQIVND (reference sequence). CDR3 nucleotides: TGTGCCAGTAGGCGGGGTAGCGGGAACACCGGGGAGCTGTTTTTT. This translates into CASRRGSGNTGELFF.

The rearrangement joins TRBV30 to TRBJ1-1; 7 bases agree with TRBD1. This CDR3 spans 12 amino acids. V shed 3 bases and J 10 bases; nucleotides not matched to a gene: 8. CDR1 is GTSNPN and CDR2 is SVGIG in the germline V gene (reference sequence). CDR3 sequence reads: CAWRPRGHPAFF. The CDR3, as DNA: TGTGCCTGGAGACCGAGGGGGCATCCAGCTTTCTTT. Full variable domain (missing parts from reference TRBV30 and TRBJ1-1): SQTIHQWPATLVQPVGSPLSLECTVEGTSNPNLYWYRQAAGRGLQLLFYSVGIGQISSEVPQNLSASRPQDRQFILSSKKLLLSDSGFYLCAWRPRGHPAFFGQGTRLTVV.

The chain couples TRBV3-1 to TRBJ2-3, with 11 nucleotides matching TRBD2. Germline V gene lookup returns CDR1 LGHDT and CDR2 YNNKEL (reference sequence). After removal of 5 bases from V and 7 bases from J, the junction contained 8 bases not matched to a gene. CDR3 length equals 15 residues. CDR3 amino acids: CASSSTSGGPNTQYF. DNA of the CDR3: TGTGCCAGCAGCTCCACTAGCGGGGGACCAAATACGCAGTATTTT.

In its sample, this clonotype was seen many times. The V gene is TRBV5-1, the J gene TRBJ2-3, with D perhaps matching TRBD1 (6 bases). Per germline, CDR1 SGHRS and CDR2 YFSETQ. This CDR3 is built from 15 residues. Trimming removed 5 bases at V and 2 bases at J, with 15 bases between. The CDR3 loop reads CASRNGTNPTDTQYF. The CDR3 DNA sequence: TGCGCCAGCAGGAACGGGACAAATCCCACAGATACGCAGTATTTT.

This chain links TRBV15 with TRBJ2-7; perhaps TRBD1 as D (6 bases). The CDR3 runs 17 residues. CDR1 and CDR2 from the germline V gene are LNHNV and YYDKDF (reference sequence). V dropped 0 bases and J dropped 2 bases, with 17 bases sitting between them. CDR3 DNA sequence: TGTGCCACCAGCAGAGATTTGACAGGCAGTGTCCCCTACGAGCAGTACTTC. Encoded protein: CATSRDLTGSVPYEQYF.

V is TRBV9 and J is TRBJ1-1; D unresolved. The germline gives CDR1 SGDLS, CDR2 YYNGEE. The CDR3 is made up of 14 amino acids. Deletions cut 1 base from V and 1 base from J, with 8 bases between. CDR3 sequence: CASSVSPGNTEAFF. DNA for the CDR3: TGTGCCAGCAGCGTATCACCGGGGAACACTGAAGCTTTCTTT.

V gene TRBV2 combines with J gene TRBJ2-1; a possible D gene is TRBD2 (6 bases). Germline-derived CDR1 and CDR2 are SNHLY and FYNNEI. CDR3 length: 12 amino acids. V was clipped by 11 bases and J by 7 bases, with 15 bases between them. This CDR3 reads CAGKQEGNEQFF. DNA of the CDR3: TGTGCCGGTAAACAGGAGGGGAATGAGCAGTTCTTC.

This rearrangement joins TRBV6-1 to TRBJ1-5, with no clear D. Germline V lookup: CDR1 MNHNS, CDR2 SASEGT. V was shortened by 3 bases and J by 7 bases, with 10 bases between the two germline ends. The CDR3 contains 13 residues. As DNA, the CDR3 is TGTGCCAGCAGTGAGATCGCGGGACAGCCCCAGCATTTT. As protein: CASSEIAGQPQHF.